This T cell receptor beta chain was found in a study of Ad26.COV2.S vaccination and SARS-CoV-2 variants. There are 16 residues in the CDR3. Germline V lookup: CDR1 GTSNPN, CDR2 SVGIG (reference sequence). V shed 4 bases and J shed 1 base, with 20 bases lying between them. Profiled with immunoSEQ multiplex PCR; TCRdb holds only in-frame clones, not every one. The sample lists about 440,000 clones; 87% were seen once. The treatment here: about 20 received Ad26.COV2.S at low or high dose, single or two shots; several received placebo; per-sample allocation not given. Samples were taken on day 63 after the first vaccine or placebo injection.

The material sequenced was peripheral blood, taken in a trial of Ad26.COV2.S vaccine versus placebo. The chain links TRBV30 to TRBJ2-7; D possibly corresponds to TRBD2 (5 bases). The source of this sequence is a person aged 18-60 years who received the Ad26.COV2.S COVID-19 vaccine or a placebo. CDR3 residues: CAWTPTGSGRSYEQYF. In nucleotides, the CDR3 is TGTGCCTGGACCCCAACGGGGTCAGGACGGTCCTACGAGCAGTACTTC.